The present TCR beta chain was sequenced within a study of blood T cells in healthy people across ages. The sample, about 9.7 milliliters of peripheral blood, was drawn from each donor. Total RNA was extracted at no less than 6 micrograms per sample. The V gene end was trimmed by 3 bases and the J gene end by 4 bases; junction bases not matched to a gene: 7. There are 15 residues in the CDR3. Germline V gene sequence: CDR1 MNHEY, CDR2 SMNVEV (reference sequence). Only a few counts were recorded for this clonotype. Together with a sample-barcoded 5' primer, a J-beta primer mix was included in a second PCR lasting roughly 6 to 12 cycles. TCRdb reanalysed the 5' RACE reads using MiXCR and keeps one entry per CDR3 protein. The sample contains around 990,000 distinct CDR3 sequences, approximately 38% of which appear only once.

V and J are TRBV27 and TRBJ2-5, with 8 bases that match TRBD1. The clonotype originates from a man in his late teens or twenties in good health. The sample comprised blood. CDR3 DNA: TGTGCCAGCAGTTTGAGACAGGGGATTGGAGAGACCCAGTACTTC. This encodes CASSLRQGIGETQYF.